This T cell receptor (beta chain) was sequenced during a study of shared clonotypes between healthy human individuals. Method: immunoSEQ multiplex PCR; TCRdb's copy keeps in-frame clones and lacks some. This sample has about 2 million clones, with 90% to 95% found just once. Germline-derived CDR1 and CDR2 are SGHRS and YFSETQ. This CDR3 contains 12 residues. The germline V and J ends were trimmed by 3 bases and 7 bases, with 11 bases remaining between them. The sequence was obtained from a man younger than 35 in good health. Input material: naive CD4+ T cells sorted from blood. Subset denoted: CD45RA+ positively selected. The chain has TRBV5-1 and TRBJ2-7, with D tentatively TRBD2 (6 bases). In DNA form, the CDR3 reads TGCGCCAGCAGCTCCGACGGAGGGGAGCAGTACTTC. Protein product: CASSSDGGEQYF.